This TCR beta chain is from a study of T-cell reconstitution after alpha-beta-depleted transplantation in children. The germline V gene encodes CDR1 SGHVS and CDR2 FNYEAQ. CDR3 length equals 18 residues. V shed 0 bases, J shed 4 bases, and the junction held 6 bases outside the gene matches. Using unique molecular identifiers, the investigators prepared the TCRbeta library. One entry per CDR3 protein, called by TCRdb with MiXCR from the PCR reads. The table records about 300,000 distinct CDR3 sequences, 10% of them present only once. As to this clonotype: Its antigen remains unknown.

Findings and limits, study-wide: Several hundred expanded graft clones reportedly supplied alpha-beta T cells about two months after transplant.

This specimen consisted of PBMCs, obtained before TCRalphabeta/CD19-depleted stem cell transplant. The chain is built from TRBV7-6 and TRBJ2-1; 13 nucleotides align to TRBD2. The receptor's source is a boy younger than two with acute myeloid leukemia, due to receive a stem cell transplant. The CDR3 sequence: CASSLASMGLAGYNEQFF. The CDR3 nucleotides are TGTGCCAGCAGCTTAGCGTCCATGGGACTAGCGGGATACAATGAGCAGTTCTTC.